This TCR beta chain was sequenced for a study of regulatory T cells in long-lasting Graves disease. Overall study context: With positive TSH receptor antibodies and over 5 years of antithyroid drugs, Graves' disease was considered persistent. Study-wide results and caveats: The researchers studied only peripheral blood, not thyroid tissue. Patients with persistent disease showed a bias toward TRBV28, TRBJ1-2 and TRBJ2-5.

Ten or more counts support this clonotype. Its cognate antigen is unknown. Time point here: persistent/refractory GD, antithyroid drugs over 5 years with positive TRAb. Preparation of the TCR library used RNA extracted from PBMCs. Building of the TCR beta libraries involved iRepertoire HTBI primers and Arm-PCR of CDR3 regions. TCRdb processed the multiplex PCR reads anew with MiXCR; each CDR3 protein has one entry. The table includes some 340,000 distinct CDR3 sequences, 20% to 25% detected once. Germline assignment: CDR1 MNHEY and CDR2 SMNVEV (reference sequence). Unmatched junction bases numbered 1, after V lost 3 bases and J lost 1 base. This CDR3 region has 14 residues.

The chain is built from TRBV27 and TRBJ1-1; 8 nucleotides agree with TRBD1. This sequence originates from a woman aged 40 to 50 with Graves disease. The sample was peripheral blood mononuclear cells (PBMCs), taken when the disease was refractory, from a patient treated with antithyroid drugs. In DNA form, the CDR3 reads TGTGCCAGCAGTTTTGGGACAGGGAACACTGAAGCTTTCTTT. Residues: CASSFGTGNTEAFF.